These 27 T cell receptor beta chains were all obtained from the same sample, sequenced in a study of Graves' ophthalmopathy and Graves' hyperthyroidism. Transcripts of RNA were the source for amplifying TCR beta CDR3 regions. Scientists carried out first-round RT-PCR using HTBI primers and then a second-round multiplex PCR. Using its own MiXCR run on the multiplex PCR reads, TCRdb lists one record per CDR3 protein. The sample yields just over 600,000 distinct CDR3 sequences, 22% seen once. Material for sequencing was peripheral blood. Receptor source: a woman between 18 and 30 years old with stable Graves' hyperthyroidism. Some clones in this sample may be carry-over from other donors' samples.

This clonotype was picked up many times. The chain has TRBV12-3 or TRBV12-4 and TRBJ2-5, with a tentative D call TRBD2 (5 bases). The V end was cut by 5 bases, the J end by 5 bases, with 18 bases between. This CDR3 is 15 amino acids long. CDR3 in amino acids: CASSTLRSGGETQYF. The CDR3 DNA reads TGTGCCAGCAGTACCCTTAGGTCAGGCGGGGAGACCCAGTACTTC.

This clonotype was found a few times. This rearrangement joins TRBV6-1 to TRBJ2-2; D might be TRBD2 (6 bases). Germline loops: CDR1 MNHNS, CDR2 SASEGT. The V end lost 1 base, the J end lost 4 bases, and 10 bases lay between the germline ends. The length of the CDR3 is 15 residues. The CDR3 here is CASSEVWGVTGELFF. CDR3 nucleotides: TGTGCCAGCAGTGAAGTGTGGGGGGTCACCGGGGAGCTGTTTTTT.

V is TRBV20-1 and J is TRBJ1-2, with D uncertain. This CDR3 comprises 17 residues. CDR1 and CDR2 (germline): DFQATT, SNEGSKA (reference sequence). V was cut by 6 bases and J by 0 bases, with 23 bases left in between. This CDR3 is CSAPPGLRSDSNYGYTF. CDR3 nucleotide sequence: TGCAGTGCACCACCGGGCCTCCGTTCAGACTCTAACTATGGCTACACCTTC.

This clonotype was counted many times. This sequence joins TRBV28 and TRBJ1-2, with no clear D. V lost 1 base to trimming and J lost 5 bases, with 17 bases between them. In germline, CDR1 is MDHEN, CDR2 SYDVKM. The CDR3 is made up of 16 amino acids. This chain's CDR3 is CASSLSPGKGVYGYTF. CDR3 coding DNA: TGTGCCAGCAGTTTATCTCCCGGGAAAGGAGTATATGGCTACACCTTC.

This clonotype was seen repeatedly, ten times or more. CDR3 in amino acids: CASRVPGVTGELFF. The CDR3 DNA reads TGTGCCAGCAGAGTACCGGGGGTCACCGGGGAGCTGTTTTTT. The chain links TRBV6-2 or TRBV6-3 to TRBJ2-2; possibly TRBD2 for D (6 bases). The CDR3 extends over 14 amino acids. Trimming pared 6 bases from V and 4 bases from J, leaving 12 bases between. CDR1 is MNHEY, CDR2 SVGEGT, per germline.

This clonotype has at least ten counts. This sequence joins TRBV15 and TRBJ1-6; 8 nucleotides match TRBD1. CDR1 is LNHNV, CDR2 YYDKDF, per germline (reference sequence). The CDR3 totals 16 residues. Trimming took 0 bases from V and 9 from J; bases not matched to a gene: 7. CDR3 coding DNA: TGTGCCACCAGCAGAGACCTTGCAGGGGGCGGTTCACCCCTCCACTTT. Encoded protein: CATSRDLAGGGSPLHF. The complete variable domain, with remaining parts taken from reference TRBV15 and TRBJ1-6, reads DAMVIQNPRYQVTQFGKPVTLSCSQTLNHNVMYWYQQKSSQAPKLLFHYYDKDFNNEADTPDNFQSRRPNTSFCFLDIRSPGLGDTAMYLCATSRDLAGGGSPLHFGNGTRLTVT.

The sample holds a few counts of this clonotype. The chain recombines TRBV19 with TRBJ1-3; D is perhaps TRBD1 (6 bases). This CDR3 comprises 14 residues. The V gene lost 4 bases and the J gene lost 3 bases, with 10 bases spanning the gap. Germline CDR1 LNHDA, CDR2 SQIVND (reference sequence). The CDR3 DNA sequence: TGTGCCAGTAGTAAACAGGGACTTGGAAACACCATATATTTT. As protein: CASSKQGLGNTIYF.

This clonotype was seen a handful of times. CDR3 DNA sequence: TGTGCCAGCAGCTTAGTTCCCGGGTATAGCAATCAGCCCCAGCATTTT. Protein product: CASSLVPGYSNQPQHF. This rearrangement joins TRBV11-2 to TRBJ1-5; D gene ambiguous. The CDR3 consists of 16 residues. The V end was cut by 1 base, the J end by 0 bases, with 10 bases between. Germline V gene data show CDR1 as SGHAT and CDR2 as FQNNGV.

This clonotype was seen repeatedly, ten times or more. The chain is built from TRBV6-5 and TRBJ1-1; the match to TRBD1 covers 10 bases. Germline CDR1 and CDR2: MNHEY and SVGAGI. CDR3 length: 17 amino acids. Losses at the gene ends were 4 bases for V and 0 bases for J; bases not matched to a gene: 8. CDR3 protein: CASSFRDRGYMNTEAFF. The DNA for the CDR3 is TGTGCCAGCAGTTTCCGGGACAGGGGTTATATGAACACTGAAGCTTTCTTT.

In this sample, this clonotype turned up many times. This chain connects TRBV6-4 to TRBJ1-5; D unclear. Germline V gene lookup returns CDR1 MRHNA and CDR2 SNTAGT. Trimming removed 2 bases at V and 4 bases at J, with 18 bases between. The CDR3 is 17 residues long. CDR3 sequence: CASSDQDGNGPNQPQHF. CDR3 nucleotides: TGTGCCAGCAGTGACCAGGACGGAAATGGCCCGAATCAGCCCCAGCATTTT.

This clonotype came up many times. The J gene is TRBJ1-1, the V gene TRBV5-1, with 8 bases fitting TRBD1. From germline, CDR1 is SGHRS and CDR2 YFSETQ. The CDR3 sequence is 13 residues long. V gave up 3 bases and J gave up 6 bases; unmatched junction bases: 4. As DNA, the CDR3 is TGCGCCAGCAGCTCATGGACAGGGTCTGAAGCTTTCTTT. Encoded protein: CASSSWTGSEAFF. Variable domain in full (rest from reference TRBV5-1 and TRBJ1-1): KAGVTQTPRYLIKTRGQQVTLSCSPISGHRSVSWYQQTPGQGLQFLFEYFSETQRNKGNFPGRFSGRQFSNSRSEMNVSTLELGDSALYLCASSSWTGSEAFFGQGTRLTVV.

This clonotype showed up many times. The chain recombines TRBV7-3 with TRBJ2-7, with 9 bases that match TRBD1. Germline CDR1 and CDR2: SGHTA and FQGTGA. V lost 5 bases and J lost 6; bases outside the gene matches: 8. The CDR3 sequence is 14 residues long. The CDR3 DNA sequence: TGTGCCAGCAGCGCACAGGGGGCTCGGAGCGAGCAGTACTTC. Encoded protein: CASSAQGARSEQYF.

This clonotype appeared a few times. This rearrangement joins TRBV11-2 to TRBJ2-2; D is unclear. The CDR3 totals 13 residues. Germline values: CDR1 SGHAT, CDR2 FQNNGV. V lost 5 bases to trimming and J lost 5 bases, with 9 bases between them. The CDR3 loop reads CASSVFGTGELFF. DNA for the CDR3: TGTGCCAGCAGCGTGTTTGGTACCGGGGAGCTGTTTTTT.

This clonotype was found many times. This chain uses TRBV7-2 with TRBJ2-5; TRBD2 matches 8 bases. The V gene end was trimmed by 6 bases and the J gene end by 5 bases; junction bases not matched to a gene: 8. Germline-derived CDR1 and CDR2 are SGHTA and FQGNSA. The CDR3 loop spans 14 amino acids. The chain's CDR3 is CASSLLAATETQYF. CDR3 in DNA: TGTGCCAGCAGTTTACTAGCGGCGACGGAGACCCAGTACTTC.

This clonotype was recorded at least ten times. The chain is built from TRBV14 and TRBJ1-2, with TRBD1 as a possible D gene (5 bases). This CDR3 contains 15 residues. The V end lost 1 base, the J end lost 4 bases, and 13 bases lay between the germline ends. The germline V gene has CDR1 SGHDN and CDR2 FVKESK. The CDR3 loop is CASSQVWGLGYGYTF. CDR3 in DNA: TGTGCCAGCAGCCAAGTGTGGGGACTTGGCTATGGCTACACCTTC.

V and J are TRBV28 and TRBJ1-2; 7 bases fit TRBD1. CDR3 length equals 10 residues. The V and J ends lost 10 bases and 5 bases, in that order; junction bases with no gene match: 1. The V gene's germline CDR1 is MDHEN and CDR2 SYDVKM. Here the CDR3 reads CATRGYGYTF. CDR3 bases: TGTGCCACCAGGGGGTATGGCTACACCTTC.

This chain uses TRBV7-9 with TRBJ1-6; D remains unclear. V lost 5 bases to trimming and J lost 3 bases, with 11 bases between them. The CDR3 has 15 residues. The germline V gene has CDR1 SEHNR and CDR2 FQNEAQ (reference sequence). CDR3 DNA: TGTGCCAGCAGCACCGGGAGGGACTATAATTCACCCCTCCACTTT. Translation gives CASSTGRDYNSPLHF.

Regarding this clonotype: This may come from a read error, since a much larger clone is one base off. The rearrangement joins TRBV25-1 to TRBJ2-5; D perhaps matches TRBD2 (5 bases). This CDR3 spans 17 amino acids. Germline V gene lookup returns CDR1 MGHDK and CDR2 SYGVNS. CDR3: CAGSDYDHRVEGETQYF. Here the CDR3 DNA reads TGTGCCGGCAGTGATTACGATCACCGGGTCGAGGGAGAGACCCAGTACTTC.

In its sample, this clonotype was seen many times. The gene calls are TRBV20-1 and TRBJ1-2; D gene ambiguous. The germline V gene encodes CDR1 DFQATT and CDR2 SNEGSKA (reference sequence). V was cut by 5 bases and J by 1 base, with 11 bases left in between. This CDR3 contains 13 residues. CDR3 protein: CSAGSRVNYGYTF. The DNA of the CDR3 is TGCAGTGCTGGGAGTCGGGTTAACTATGGCTACACCTTC.

This clonotype was recorded many times. The V gene is TRBV20-1, the J gene TRBJ2-2, with 9 positions matching TRBD1. CDR1 is DFQATT, CDR2 SNEGSKA, per germline (reference sequence). The junction had 17 bases not matched to a gene; V was cut back by 3 bases and J by 3 bases. This CDR3 has 19 residues. The CDR3 loop reads CSASLVGSLTGGDTGELFF. In DNA, the CDR3 is TGCAGTGCTAGCCTTGTCGGATCCCTGACAGGGGGAGACACCGGGGAGCTGTTTTTT.

The sample holds many counts of this clonotype. V and J are TRBV18 and TRBJ1-5; possible D gene TRBD1, 5 bases. Germline assignment: CDR1 KGHSH and CDR2 LQKENI. V lost 1 base to trimming and J lost 6 bases, with 7 bases between them. The CDR3 sequence is 13 residues long. CDR3 DNA sequence: TGTGCCAGCTCACCACAGGGGACTCAGCCCCAGCATTTT. It yields the protein CASSPQGTQPQHF.

This clonotype has at least ten counts. The chain joins TRBV4-1 to TRBJ2-7; 9 bases are shared with TRBD1. With 3 bases clipped from V and 3 bases from J, the junction kept 6 bases outside the gene matches. From germline, CDR1 is MGHRA and CDR2 YSYEKL. The CDR3 covers 15 residues. CDR3 in amino acids: CASSQTDRGDYEQYF. The CDR3 DNA reads TGCGCCAGCAGCCAGACGGACAGGGGAGACTACGAGCAGTACTTC.

The chain uses TRBV12-3 or TRBV12-4 and TRBJ1-2; a possible D gene is TRBD1 (5 bases). The CDR3 length is 16 residues. Trimming stripped 4 bases from V and 4 bases from J, with 19 bases between. CDR3 loop: CASSYRGSQGGYGYTF. DNA for the CDR3: TGTGCCAGCAGTTATAGGGGTTCCCAGGGAGGCTATGGCTACACCTTC.

The table lists this clonotype with many counts. The J gene is TRBJ1-1, the V gene TRBV27, with D perhaps TRBD1 (6 bases). Per germline, CDR1 MNHEY and CDR2 SMNVEV (reference sequence). CDR3 length equals 15 residues. V lost 5 bases, J lost 4 bases, and 17 bases lay in between. CDR3 nucleotide sequence: TGTGCCAGCAGTCCCACCCCGGACAGAGGCACTGAAGCTTTCTTT. Translation: CASSPTPDRGTEAFF.

This clonotype was seen repeatedly, ten times or more. V is TRBV6-5 and J is TRBJ1-2, with 7 bases aligning to TRBD1. The J segment lost 0 bases and the V segment lost 2 bases, leaving 9 bases of the junction unmatched. The CDR3 has 17 residues. Germline V CDR1 and CDR2: MNHEY, SVGAGI. The CDR3 bases are TGTGCCAGCAGTTACAATATAGGACAGGAGGCTAACTATGGCTACACCTTC. The encoded protein is CASSYNIGQEANYGYTF.

This clonotype occurred a few times. Since a much larger clone is just one base distant, this may be a read error. The rearrangement joins TRBV6-1 to TRBJ1-6, with D perhaps matching TRBD1 (5 bases). The CDR3 is 13 residues long. In germline, CDR1 is MNHNS, CDR2 SASEGT. With 5 bases removed from V and 18 bases from J, the gap between germline ends came to 20 bases. The chain's CDR3 is CASSIKFGASYHF. The DNA of the CDR3 is TGTGCCAGCAGTATCAAGTTCGGGGCCTCATACCACTTT.

This clonotype was observed many times. The J gene is TRBJ1-1, the V gene TRBV10-1; unclear D gene. This CDR3 contains 13 residues. CDR1 is WNHNN, CDR2 SYGVQD, per germline (reference sequence). V was clipped by 3 bases and J by 1 base, with 6 bases between them. DNA of the CDR3: TGCGCCAGCAGTGATCAGAGGAACACTGAAGCTTTCTTT. Amino acid sequence: CASSDQRNTEAFF.